This T cell receptor (beta chain) came from a study of T cells in Graves' hyperthyroidism and ophthalmopathy. Notes on the study in general: Ophthalmopathy cases were set apart from stable hyperthyroidism by a 13 V-J model.

In regard to this clonotype: Its target is unknown.

This CDR3 has 17 amino acids. V trimming: 3 bases; J trimming: 9 bases; junction bases outside the gene matches: 13. The germline V gene encodes CDR1 LGHNA and CDR2 YSLEER. The source material, RNA transcripts, was used to amplify TCR beta CDR3 regions. TCR CDR3 regions were first amplified by RT-PCR with HTBI primers. TCRdb independently ran MiXCR on the multiplex PCR reads; one entry per CDR3 protein. Of around 580,000 distinct CDR3 sequences detected, over 15% appear once; the ten largest clones hold around a sixth. The sample was blood. V gene TRBV4-3 combines with J gene TRBJ2-1; 11 positions match TRBD2. The receptor's source is a woman younger than 30 with Graves' hyperthyroidism. Here the CDR3 DNA reads TGCGCCAGCAGCCAGGGCCCCGTAGCGGGGGGGCCAGGTGAGCAGTTCTTC. It is translated as CASSQGPVAGGPGEQFF.